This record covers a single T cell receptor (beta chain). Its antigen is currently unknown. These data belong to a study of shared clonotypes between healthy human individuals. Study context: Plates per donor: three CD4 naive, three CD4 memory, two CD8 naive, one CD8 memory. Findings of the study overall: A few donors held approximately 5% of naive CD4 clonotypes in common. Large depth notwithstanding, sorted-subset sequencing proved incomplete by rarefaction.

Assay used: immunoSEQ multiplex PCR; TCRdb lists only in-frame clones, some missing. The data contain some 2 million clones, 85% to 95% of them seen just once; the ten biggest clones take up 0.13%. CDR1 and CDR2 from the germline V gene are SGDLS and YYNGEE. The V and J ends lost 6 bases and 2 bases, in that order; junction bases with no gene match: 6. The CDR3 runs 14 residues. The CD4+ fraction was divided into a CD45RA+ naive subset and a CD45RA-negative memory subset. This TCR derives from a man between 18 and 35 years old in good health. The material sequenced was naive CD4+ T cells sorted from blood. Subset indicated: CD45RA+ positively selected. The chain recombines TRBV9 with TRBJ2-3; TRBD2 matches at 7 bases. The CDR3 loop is CASTPGGTTDTQYF. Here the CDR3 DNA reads TGTGCCAGCACCCCCGGGGGGACCACAGATACGCAGTATTTT.